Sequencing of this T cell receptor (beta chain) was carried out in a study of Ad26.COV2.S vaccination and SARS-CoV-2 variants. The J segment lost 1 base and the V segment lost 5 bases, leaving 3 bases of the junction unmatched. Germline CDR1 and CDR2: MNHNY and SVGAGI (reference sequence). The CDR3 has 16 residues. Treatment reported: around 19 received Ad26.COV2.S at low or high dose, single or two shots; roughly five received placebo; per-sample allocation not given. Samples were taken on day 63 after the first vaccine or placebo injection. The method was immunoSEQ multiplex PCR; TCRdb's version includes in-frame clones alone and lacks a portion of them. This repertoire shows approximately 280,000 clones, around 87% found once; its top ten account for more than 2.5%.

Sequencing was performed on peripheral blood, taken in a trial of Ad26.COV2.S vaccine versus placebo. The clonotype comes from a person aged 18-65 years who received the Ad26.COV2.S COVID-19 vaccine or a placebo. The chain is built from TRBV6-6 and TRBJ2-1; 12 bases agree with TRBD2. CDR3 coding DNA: TGTGCCAGCAGTGGGACTAGCGGGCTTTCCTACAATGAGCAGTTCTTC. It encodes CASSGTSGLSYNEQFF.